Included here is one TCR beta chain sequence, with context. What antigen it recognizes has not been identified. The input lacks base qualities; no much larger clone sits a single base away. The entry originates in a study of CD8+ T cells in alopecia areata (dated by TCRdb to 2017 to 2018). A note on the overall study: Treated patients were enrolled in an open-label pilot trial of oral tofacitinib at 5 to 10 mg twice daily for moderate-to-severe alopecia areata. Patients stayed on tofacitinib for 6 to 18 months and then had 6 months of follow-up off drug so that delayed response and recurrence could be assessed. High-throughput TCRbeta sequencing was used to examine T cell clonal expansion in alopecia areata in both the C3H/HeJ mouse model and human patients. On the human side, TCRbeta sequencing was run on scalp tissue and on sorted CD4+ and CD8+ peripheral blood T cells from healthy controls and from alopecia areata patients with either patchy or totalis/universalis disease. Tofacitinib-treated patients had biopsies at baseline and at 4 and 24 weeks of treatment, with a later scalp biopsy in several patients. Clonality in the scalp was compared among normal scalp (n=4), patchy alopecia areata scalp (n=8), and alopecia totalis/universalis scalp (n=8). RNA was obtained with the PAXgene miRNA kit for fixed scalp, the miRNeasy kit for PBMCs, and the RNeasy kit for mouse skin. Amplification of TCRbeta CDR3 regions was done by immunoSEQ multiplex PCR using 35 Vbeta forward primers and 13 Jbeta reverse primers.

Including the terminal cysteine and phenylalanine, the CDR3 comprises 14 residues. Only the CDR3 portion is preserved as DNA: 42 bases, with reading frame beginning at the first base. Clipping removes 8 bases from V and 4 bases from J, with 8 as the unmatched junction base count. Looking up the germline V gene yields CDR1 SQVTM and CDR2 ANQGSEA. Findings and caveats that apply to the study as a whole: TCR sequences shared between patients were less clear than in mice, possibly partly because of HLA diversity in the patient population. Unlike mouse skin, where gammadelta T cells dominate, normal human skin contains resident alphabeta T cells that get sequenced too, which complicates analysis of the scalp TCR repertoire. Higher clonality and more expanded CD8+ clones were observed in lesional scalp than in normal scalp, particularly in alopecia totalis/universalis, a finding suggestive of antigenic drive.

Library generation was performed with the immunoSEQ multiplex PCR assay. RNA was extracted from all samples and reverse transcribed into cDNA, which served as template for TCR sequencing. First-strand cDNA was synthesized using SuperScript III with a 2:1 mix of oligo-dT and random hexamers. Amplification bias was assessed with a synthetic immune receptor repertoire, and residual bias was removed computationally. In the authors' own workflow: Raw reads were preprocessed for error removal, and CDR3 was defined according to IMGT conventions as running from the conserved cysteine to phenylalanine. Clonality was calculated as 1 minus Shannon entropy normalized by log2 of the number of productive unique TCRs. Whether scalp clones were CD4 or CD8 was inferred by matching scalp TCRbeta sequences against CD4 and CD8 repertoires sorted from blood. Here the immuneACCESS table is served through TCRdb, limited to in-frame sequences with V and J called. Missing clones are a known gap in these copies; in checked studies unresolved V genes cover under half, and the rest lacks a known reason. D and trimming were read from the DNA, whereas the V and J calls and clone size are those reported in that table. In all, the sample holds around 250,000 clones, and 67% of those were seen once. The top ten constitute 1.2% of the sample.

The meaning of the sample's time point label: baseline before oral tofacitinib. Peripheral blood and lesional scalp punch biopsies were obtained from patients with alopecia areata. After PBMCs were isolated by density centrifugation and stained for CD3, CD4 and CD8, a FACSAria was used to sort CD4+ and CD8+ T cells. Sample: CD4+ T cells sorted from blood, taken at week 0. The chain uses TRBV29-1 and TRBJ2-3; the central 11 bases match TRBD2. The receptor was isolated from a human donor with alopecia areata. The nucleotides read TGCAGCATCAAGGGGACTAGCGGCCCAGATACGCAGTATTTT. Translated, this gives CSIKGTSGPDTQYF.